This record looks at one TCR beta chain sequence and its context. Its specificity is not known. Measured with immunoSEQ multiplex PCR; TCRdb has only the in-frame clones, and not every one. This table holds roughly 23,000 clones, 85% found once. The data derive from a study of regulatory dendritic cells for organ transplantation. The CDR3 is 13 residues long. Germline V CDR1 and CDR2: SGHTA, FQGTGA. V lost 5 bases and J lost 5; bases outside the gene matches: 4. Sorted T cells were CFSE-labeled and cultured 5 days with allogeneic regulatory or mature dendritic cells at 1:10. Sequenced material: naive CD4+ T cells from blood cultured with dendritic cells. Indicated subset: CD45RA+ naive T cells. The chain has TRBV7-3 and TRBJ2-7; 9 nucleotides align to TRBD1. This TCR was sampled from a human donor in good health. The CDR3 is CASSPTGGDEQYF. The DNA of the CDR3 is TGTGCCAGCAGCCCGACAGGGGGGGACGAGCAGTACTTC.